One and the same sample provided the 4 T cell receptor beta chains below, sequenced in a study of T cells after yellow fever vaccination. TCRdb independently ran MiXCR on the 5' RACE reads; one entry per CDR3 protein. This sample yields approximately 250,000 distinct CDR3 sequences, of which approximately 6.8% are seen a single time; approximately 0.99% belongs to the top ten. The source was CD4+ T cells sorted from PBMCs, collected on the day of the yellow fever booster vaccination. Receptors originate from a man aged 25-40 years who received the YFV17D yellow fever vaccine.

The chain is built from TRBV12-3 or TRBV12-4 and TRBJ2-4, with a weak D call TRBD1 (6 bases). The CDR3 contains 13 residues. The ends were cut back, 1 base at V and 13 bases at J, with 14 bases in the middle. The CDR3 bases are TGTGCCAGCAGTTTAGGAAAGGGGGTCCAGCAGTACTTC. Encoded protein: CASSLGKGVQQYF.

Many counts were recorded for this clonotype. CDR3 sequence reads: CASSRGGGLGETQYF. The CDR3 region has the DNA TGTGCCAGCAGCCGCGGGGGGGGTCTTGGAGAGACCCAGTACTTC. This chain connects TRBV7-9 to TRBJ2-5; 9 nucleotides align to TRBD2. In germline, CDR1 is SEHNR, CDR2 FQNEAQ (reference sequence). The CDR3 runs 15 residues. The V segment lost 5 bases and the J segment 4 bases; nucleotides outside the gene matches: 8.

In its sample, this clonotype was seen many times. The chain links TRBV7-2 to TRBJ2-7, with D possibly being TRBD1 (6 bases). Germline V CDR1 and CDR2: SGHTA, FQGNSA. The V and J ends lost 0 bases and 6 bases respectively, with 15 bases between them. The CDR3 length is 15 residues. CDR3 coding DNA: TGTGCCAGCAGCTTAGCCCCAGGGGAGCAGGGCGAGCAGTACTTC. Its translation is CASSLAPGEQGEQYF.

The gene calls are TRBV11-1 and TRBJ2-6; TRBD1 agrees at 7 bases. The CDR3 totals 17 residues. The V segment lost 5 bases and the J segment 3 bases; nucleotides outside the gene matches: 10. Germline CDR1 and CDR2: SGHAT and FQDESV (reference sequence). The CDR3 loop reads CASSPPGQRGGANVLTF. The CDR3 nucleotides read TGTGCCAGCAGCCCGCCGGGACAGAGAGGTGGGGCCAACGTCCTGACTTTC.